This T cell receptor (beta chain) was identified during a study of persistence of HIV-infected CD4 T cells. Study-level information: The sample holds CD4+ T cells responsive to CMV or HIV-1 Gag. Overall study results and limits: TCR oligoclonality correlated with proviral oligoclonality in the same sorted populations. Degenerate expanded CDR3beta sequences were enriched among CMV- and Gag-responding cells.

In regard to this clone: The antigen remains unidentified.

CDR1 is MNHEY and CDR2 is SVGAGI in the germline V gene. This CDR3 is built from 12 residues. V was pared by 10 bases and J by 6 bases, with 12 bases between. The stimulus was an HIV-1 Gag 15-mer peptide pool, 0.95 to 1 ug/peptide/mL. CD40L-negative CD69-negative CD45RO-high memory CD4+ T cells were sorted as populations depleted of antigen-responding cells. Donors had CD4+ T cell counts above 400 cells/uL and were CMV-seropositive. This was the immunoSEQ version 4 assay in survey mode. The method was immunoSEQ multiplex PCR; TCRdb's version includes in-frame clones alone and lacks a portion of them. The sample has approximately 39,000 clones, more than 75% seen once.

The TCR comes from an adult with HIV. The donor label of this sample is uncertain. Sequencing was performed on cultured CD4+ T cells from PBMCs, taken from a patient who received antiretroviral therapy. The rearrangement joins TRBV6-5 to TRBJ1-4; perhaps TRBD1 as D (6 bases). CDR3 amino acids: CATKRQDEKLFF. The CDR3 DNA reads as TGTGCCACGAAAAGACAGGATGAAAAACTGTTTTTT.